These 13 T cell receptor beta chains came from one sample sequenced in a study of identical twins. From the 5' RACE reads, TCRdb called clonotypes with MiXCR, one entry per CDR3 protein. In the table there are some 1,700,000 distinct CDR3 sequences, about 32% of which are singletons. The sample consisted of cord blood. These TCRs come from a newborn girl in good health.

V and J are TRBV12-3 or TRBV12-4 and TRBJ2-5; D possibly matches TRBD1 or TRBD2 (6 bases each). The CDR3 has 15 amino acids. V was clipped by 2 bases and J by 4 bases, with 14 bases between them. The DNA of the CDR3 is TGTGCCAGCAGTTTACTTGGGGGGCAAAGAGAGACCCAGTACTTC. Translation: CASSLLGGQRETQYF.

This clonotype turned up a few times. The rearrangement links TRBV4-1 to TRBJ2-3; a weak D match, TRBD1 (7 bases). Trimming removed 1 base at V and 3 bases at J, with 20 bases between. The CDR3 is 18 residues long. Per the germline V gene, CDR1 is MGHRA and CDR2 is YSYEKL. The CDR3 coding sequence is TGCGCCAGCAGCCAAGTCGGCAGTTGGACAGGAGGGACAGATACGCAGTATTTT. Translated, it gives CASSQVGSWTGGTDTQYF.

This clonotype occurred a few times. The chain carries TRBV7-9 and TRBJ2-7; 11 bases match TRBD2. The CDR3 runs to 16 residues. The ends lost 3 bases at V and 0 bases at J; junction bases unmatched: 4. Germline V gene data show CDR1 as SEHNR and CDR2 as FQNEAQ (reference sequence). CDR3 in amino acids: CASSLTLAGDSYEQYF. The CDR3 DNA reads TGTGCCAGCAGCTTGACACTAGCGGGGGACTCCTACGAGCAGTACTTC.

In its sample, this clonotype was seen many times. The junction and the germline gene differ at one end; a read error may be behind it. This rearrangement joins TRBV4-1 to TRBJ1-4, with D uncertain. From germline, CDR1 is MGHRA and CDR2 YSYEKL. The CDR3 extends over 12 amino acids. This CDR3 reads CASSQANEKLFF. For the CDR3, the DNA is TGTGCCAGCAGCCAAGCCAATGAAAAACTGTTTTTT.

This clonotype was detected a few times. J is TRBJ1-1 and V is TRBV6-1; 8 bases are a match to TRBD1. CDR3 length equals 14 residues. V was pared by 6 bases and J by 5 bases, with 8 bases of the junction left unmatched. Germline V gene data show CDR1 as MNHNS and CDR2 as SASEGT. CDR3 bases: TGTGCCAGCAGCAGGACAGGGTGGGAGACTGAAGCTTTCTTT. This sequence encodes CASSRTGWETEAFF.

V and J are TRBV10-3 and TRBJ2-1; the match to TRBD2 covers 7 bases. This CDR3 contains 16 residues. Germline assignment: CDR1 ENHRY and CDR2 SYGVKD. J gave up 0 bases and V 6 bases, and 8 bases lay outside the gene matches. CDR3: CAIRNPSGISYNEQFF. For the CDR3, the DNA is TGTGCCATCAGGAATCCTAGCGGCATCTCCTACAATGAGCAGTTCTTC.

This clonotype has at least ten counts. The CDR3, as DNA: TGTGCCAGCAGTGCCACCGGGACTCCCTACAATGAGCAGTTCTTC. This translates into CASSATGTPYNEQFF. The chain combines TRBV9 with TRBJ2-1, with TRBD2 as a possible D gene (6 bases). CDR3 size: 15 residues. Germline CDR1 and CDR2: SGDLS and YYNGEE. Trimming left V 5 bases short and J 2 bases short, with 14 bases between.

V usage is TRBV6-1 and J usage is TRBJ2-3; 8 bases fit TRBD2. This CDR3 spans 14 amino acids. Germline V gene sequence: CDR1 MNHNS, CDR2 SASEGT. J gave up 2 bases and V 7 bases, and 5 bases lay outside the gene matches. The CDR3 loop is CASIRAGATDTQYF. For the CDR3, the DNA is TGTGCCAGCATTAGAGCGGGGGCCACAGATACGCAGTATTTT.

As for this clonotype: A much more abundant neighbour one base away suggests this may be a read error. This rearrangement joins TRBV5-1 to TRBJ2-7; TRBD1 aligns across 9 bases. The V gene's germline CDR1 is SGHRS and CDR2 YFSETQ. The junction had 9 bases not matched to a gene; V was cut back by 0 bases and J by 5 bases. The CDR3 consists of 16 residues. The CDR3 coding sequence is TGCGCCAGCAGCTTGGAAGGGACAGGGTTTGGGCACGAGCAGTACTTC. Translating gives CASSLEGTGFGHEQYF. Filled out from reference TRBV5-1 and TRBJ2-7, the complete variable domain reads KAGVTQTPRYLIKTRGQQVTLSCSPISGHRSVSWYQQTPGQGLQFLFEYFSETQRNKGNFPGRFSGRQFSNSRSEMNVSTLELGDSALYLCASSLEGTGFGHEQYFGPGTRLTVT.

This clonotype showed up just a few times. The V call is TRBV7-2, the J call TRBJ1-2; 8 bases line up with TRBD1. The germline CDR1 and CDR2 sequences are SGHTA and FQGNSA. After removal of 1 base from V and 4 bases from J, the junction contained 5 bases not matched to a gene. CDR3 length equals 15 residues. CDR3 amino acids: CASSLGARGLYGYTF. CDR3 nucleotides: TGTGCCAGCAGCTTAGGCGCCAGGGGGCTCTATGGCTACACCTTC.

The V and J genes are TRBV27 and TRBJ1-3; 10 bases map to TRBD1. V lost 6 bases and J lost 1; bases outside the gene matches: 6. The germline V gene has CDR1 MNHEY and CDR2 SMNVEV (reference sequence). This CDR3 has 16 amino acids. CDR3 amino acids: CASSRDRGLSGNTIYF. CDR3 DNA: TGTGCCAGCAGCCGCGACAGGGGGCTGTCTGGAAACACCATATATTTT.

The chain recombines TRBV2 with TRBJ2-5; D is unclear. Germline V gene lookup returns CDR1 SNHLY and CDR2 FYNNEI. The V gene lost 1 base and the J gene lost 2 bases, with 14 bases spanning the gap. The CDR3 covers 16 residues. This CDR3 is CASSEGGLGWQETQYF. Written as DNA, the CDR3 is TGTGCCAGCAGTGAAGGAGGTCTCGGTTGGCAAGAGACCCAGTACTTC.

As DNA, the CDR3 is TGTGCCAGCAGTCCTCGCCAGGGTAACAATGAGCAGTTCTTC. Protein: CASSPRQGNNEQFF. The genes are TRBV25-1 and TRBJ2-1; tentative D call: TRBD1 (5 bases). Looked up from germline, CDR1 is MGHDK and CDR2 is SYGVNS. The CDR3 has 14 amino acids. The V end was cut by 5 bases, the J end by 5 bases, with 13 bases between.